The 19 T cell receptor beta chains below were found in one sample sequenced in a study of CD8 T cells in ankylosing spondylitis. General study results and limits: About 8 highly homologous variants made up a TCR beta motif that seemed to typify ankylosing spondylitis blood.

Via MiXCR, TCRdb re-called the 5' RACE reads, giving one row per CDR3 protein. The repertoire holds 400,000 to 450,000 distinct CDR3 sequences, with 15% to 20% as singletons. Antigens of these TCRs are unknown. The sequenced sample consisted of blood, either unsorted or a sorted T cell fraction (not recorded which). Source of these receptors: a male donor with ankylosing spondylitis.

In regard to this clonotype: This may arise from a read error, as a much more abundant clone is one base away. V gene TRBV28 combines with J gene TRBJ2-3, with a possible D match to TRBD1 (6 bases). V lost 5 bases to trimming and J lost 2 bases, with 17 bases between them. This CDR3 spans 16 amino acids. The germline gives CDR1 MDHEN, CDR2 SYDVKM. The CDR3 loop reads CASSPTQGMYTDTQYF. Here the CDR3 DNA reads TGTGCCAGCAGTCCAACCCAGGGGATGTACACAGATACGCAGTATTTT.

This clonotype was detected only a few times. This sequence joins TRBV7-3 and TRBJ2-3; no clear D gene. The V and J ends lost 5 bases and 3 bases respectively, with 9 bases between them. Germline V gene lookup returns CDR1 SGHTA and CDR2 FQGTGA. This CDR3 has 13 residues. The CDR3 DNA reads as TGTGCCAGCAGCCCGTCAGTTACAGATACGCAGTATTTT. Encoded protein: CASSPSVTDTQYF.

There are many counts of this clonotype. The chain has TRBV12-3 or TRBV12-4 and TRBJ1-1; tentatively, D is TRBD1 (6 bases). Trimming left V 6 bases short and J 1 base short, with 18 bases between. The CDR3 is 16 residues long. The CDR3 DNA reads TGTGCCAGCAGCTCTCAGGGGAAGGGAGGGAACACTGAAGCTTTCTTT. Translating gives CASSSQGKGGNTEAFF.

Ten or more counts support this clonotype. The chain has TRBV5-1 and TRBJ2-1, with 12 bases matching TRBD2. CDR3 length equals 16 residues. After removal of 3 bases from V and 6 bases from J, the junction contained 7 bases not matched to a gene. Germline assignment: CDR1 SGHRS and CDR2 YFSETQ. Here the CDR3 DNA reads TGCGCCAGCAGCTCAACTCTAGCGGGAGGGGGCAATGAGCAGTTCTTC. Its protein is CASSSTLAGGGNEQFF.

This clonotype occurred a few times. V is TRBV7-9 and J is TRBJ1-1; D is unclear. CDR3 length: 15 residues. The V end was cut by 5 bases, the J end by 2 bases, with 15 bases between. Germline CDR1 and CDR2: SEHNR and FQNEAQ (reference sequence). CDR3 in amino acids: CASSAQLGENTEAFF. The CDR3 DNA follows: TGTGCCAGCAGCGCTCAGCTCGGGGAAAACACTGAAGCTTTCTTT.

This clonotype was recorded only once. The chain has TRBV6-2 or TRBV6-3 and TRBJ2-3; 11 positions agree with TRBD2. The germline gives CDR1 MNHEY, CDR2 SVGEGT. J was trimmed by 3 bases and V by 6 bases; bases with no gene match: 2. CDR3 length equals 14 residues. The CDR3 nucleotides are TGTGCCAGCAGACTAGCGGGAGTGACAGATACGCAGTATTTT. Translated: CASRLAGVTDTQYF.

The rearrangement links TRBV5-1 to TRBJ1-2; D might be TRBD1 (6 bases). The germline V and J ends were trimmed by 0 bases and 8 bases, with 17 bases remaining between them. The germline gives CDR1 SGHRS, CDR2 YFSETQ. CDR3 size: 15 residues. The CDR3 DNA reads as TGCGCCAGCAGCTTGGGGGGGCCAGGGGAATACGGCTACACCTTC. This sequence encodes CASSLGGPGEYGYTF.

This clonotype turned up a few times. The gene calls are TRBV18 and TRBJ2-7; 8 positions match TRBD1. Per germline, CDR1 KGHSH and CDR2 LQKENI. The CDR3 spans 16 residues. V dropped 3 bases and J dropped 0; count of bases not matched to a gene: 7. CDR3 DNA: TGTGCCAGCTCACCGATAGGACAGGGACTCTCCTACGAGCAGTACTTC. Residues: CASSPIGQGLSYEQYF.

The rearrangement links TRBV5-1 to TRBJ1-4; 7 bases are a match to TRBD1. The CDR3 consists of 15 residues. CDR1 and CDR2 from the germline V gene are SGHRS and YFSETQ. V lost 2 bases, J lost 5 bases, and 6 bases stayed unmatched. The CDR3 protein is CASSLPGQPNEKLFF. The CDR3 nucleotides read TGCGCCAGCAGCTTACCGGGACAGCCAAATGAAAAACTGTTTTTT.

This chain links TRBV20-1 with TRBJ2-7, with 7 bases aligning to TRBD1. CDR3 size: 14 residues. With 5 bases clipped from V and 0 bases from J, the junction kept 7 bases outside the gene matches. Germline CDR1 and CDR2: DFQATT and SNEGSKA (reference sequence). As DNA, the CDR3 is TGCAGTGCTTGGGACAGTGCCCTCTCCTACGAGCAGTACTTC. Its protein is CSAWDSALSYEQYF.

This clonotype occurred many times. The rearrangement uses TRBV12-3 or TRBV12-4 and TRBJ2-5; no reliable D call. This CDR3 comprises 12 residues. Between the trimmed V and J ends, which lost 5 bases and 5 bases, there was a span of 9 bases. The CDR3: CASSRSVETQYF. CDR3 DNA: TGTGCCAGCAGTAGAAGTGTGGAGACCCAGTACTTC.

This sequence joins TRBV5-5 and TRBJ1-5; D uncertain. Germline CDR1 reads SGHKS; CDR2 reads YYEKEE (reference sequence). CDR3 length equals 14 residues. V lost 3 bases and J 7 bases, leaving 14 bases between the germline ends. CDR3 amino acids: CASSSNIVNQPQHF. CDR3 nucleotide sequence: TGTGCCAGCAGCTCTAACATAGTTAACCAGCCCCAGCATTTT.

This chain uses TRBV7-2 with TRBJ2-1; 15 nucleotides align to TRBD2. The CDR3 consists of 16 residues. Germline CDR1 reads SGHTA; CDR2 reads FQGNSA. V was clipped by 5 bases and J by 9 bases; unmatched bases: 8. The CDR3, as DNA: TGTGCCAGCAGCCCGCGGACTAGCGGGGGGGCCGTTGAGCAGTTCTTC. It yields the protein CASSPRTSGGAVEQFF.

The chain links TRBV7-3 to TRBJ2-2; 10 nucleotides line up with TRBD1. CDR3 length: 17 residues. The germline CDR1 and CDR2 sequences are SGHTA and FQGTGA. The J segment lost 7 bases and the V segment lost 5 bases, leaving 13 bases of the junction unmatched. The chain's CDR3 is CASSPTPGTGAGGELFF. Here the CDR3 DNA reads TGTGCCAGCAGCCCCACCCCAGGGACAGGGGCGGGCGGGGAGCTGTTTTTT. The entire variable domain, with the rest obtained from reference TRBV7-3 and TRBJ2-2, is as follows: GAGVSQTPSNKVTEKGKYVELRCDPISGHTALYWYRQSLGQGPEFLIYFQGTGAADDSGLPNDRFFAVRPEGSVSTLKIQRTERGDSAVYLCASSPTPGTGAGGELFFGEGSRLTVL.

This clonotype was seen a few times. This rearrangement joins TRBV5-1 to TRBJ1-3; no reliable D call. Germline lookup yields CDR1 SGHRS and CDR2 YFSETQ. V was pared by 0 bases and J by 0 bases, with 10 bases between. The CDR3 spans 16 residues. CDR3 nucleotide sequence: TGCGCCAGCAGCTTGGGGCACACATCCTCTGGAAACACCATATATTTT. Protein: CASSLGHTSSGNTIYF.

This clonotype was seen many times. This chain joins TRBV29-1 and TRBJ1-1, with D maybe TRBD1 (6 bases). The CDR3 is made up of 13 amino acids. Trimming removed 4 bases at V and 1 base at J, with 10 bases between. Germline-derived CDR1 and CDR2 are SQVTM and ANQGSEA. CDR3 bases: TGCAGCGTTGTAAAGGGGGAGAACACTGAAGCTTTCTTT. Translated: CSVVKGENTEAFF.

The chain has TRBV18 and TRBJ2-7, with 8 bases identical to TRBD1. The germline V gene encodes CDR1 KGHSH and CDR2 LQKENI. This CDR3 spans 15 amino acids. The V and J ends lost 5 bases and 7 bases, in that order; junction bases with no gene match: 13. CDR3 in amino acids: CASSGTGTGSREQYF. The CDR3, as DNA: TGTGCCAGCTCAGGGACCGGGACAGGTTCTAGAGAGCAGTACTTC.

This clonotype was counted only a few times. The V and J genes are TRBV29-1 and TRBJ1-1; 7 nucleotides align to TRBD1. The CDR3 covers 12 residues. Germline trimming cut 7 bases from V and 6 bases from J; bases unmatched to any gene: 8. From germline, CDR1 is SQVTM and CDR2 ANQGSEA. In DNA form, the CDR3 reads TGCAGCGGAAAAACAGGGGTCGCTGAAGCTTTCTTT. This translates into CSGKTGVAEAFF.

The rearrangement uses TRBV5-1 and TRBJ2-1; TRBD1 might be the D (5 bases). Germline CDR1 reads SGHRS; CDR2 reads YFSETQ. This CDR3 is built from 12 residues. V gave up 4 bases and J gave up 6 bases, with 8 bases separating them. The CDR3, as DNA: TGCGCCAGCAGCGTCCAGGGCAATGAGCAGTTCTTC. Amino acid sequence: CASSVQGNEQFF.